A selection of T cell receptor beta chains follows, all from one sample in a study of T-cell reconstitution after alpha-beta-depleted transplantation in children. From the PCR reads, TCRdb called clonotypes with MiXCR, one entry per CDR3 protein. This sample carries approximately 420,000 distinct CDR3 sequences, about a tenth of them seen once, and the ten largest clones take roughly 5.1%. Here the sequenced sample was PBMCs from the stem cell graft donor, taken from the stem cell graft. The source of these receptors is a human donor who donated a stem cell graft to a child with acute myeloid leukemia. Each CDR3 is given with its conserved first and last residue. Fields, in order: clone size, V gene, D gene, J gene, CDR3 DNA, CDR3 protein. A D gene is named only where the DNA matches it firmly. Clone size is given for some rows only: seen once, a few or many times, or a class if the clone is expanded.

few,TRBV12-3/TRBV12-4,.,TRBJ2-4,TGTGCCAGCAGTTTAGCAGGGGCGTTAAACATTCAGTACTTC,CASSLAGALNIQYF
.,TRBV5-1,TRBD1,TRBJ2-1,TGCGCCAGCAGCTTGTTAGGACAGGGGGCTGATGAGCAGTTCTTC,CASSLLGQGADEQFF
.,TRBV5-5,.,TRBJ2-1,TGTGCCAGCAGCTTGTGGGTGGGACCTGACCAGGGGTTGAATGAGCAGTTCTTC,CASSLWVGPDQGLNEQFF
few,TRBV7-9,.,TRBJ2-1,TGTGCCAGCAGTTCCGGGTCTAGGTATTACAATGAGCAGTTCTTC,CASSSGSRYYNEQFF
.,TRBV3-1,TRBD1,TRBJ2-5,TGTGCCAGCAGCCGAGGGGGCCCCCAAGAGACCCAGTACTTC,CASSRGGPQETQYF
few,TRBV11-2,.,TRBJ2-2,TGTGCCAGCAGTTGGGGGCTTCGCAGGGCCGGGGAGCTGTTTTTT,CASSWGLRRAGELFF
.,TRBV6-1,.,TRBJ1-3,TGTGCCAGCAGGCTGGGCTCTGGAAACACCATATATTTT,CASRLGSGNTIYF
few,TRBV11-2,.,TRBJ1-2,TGTGCCAGCAGCTTAGATTACGGGCGGAACTATGGCTACACCTTC,CASSLDYGRNYGYTF
few,TRBV18,.,TRBJ2-3,TGTGCCAGCTCACCGGGGCTGGAGGGCACAGATACGCAGTATTTT,CASSPGLEGTDTQYF
few,TRBV12-3/TRBV12-4,.,TRBJ2-2,TGTGCCAGCAGGCCCACAGAGAACACCGGGGAGCTGTTTTTT,CASRPTENTGELFF
.,TRBV5-1,.,TRBJ1-1,TGCGCCAGCAGCTTGGATAGGGGCGAAGGCACTGAAGCTTTCTTT,CASSLDRGEGTEAFF
few,TRBV12-3/TRBV12-4,.,TRBJ2-2,TGTGCCAGCAAGGCAGTCACCGGGGAGCTGTTTTTT,CASKAVTGELFF
.,TRBV11-1,TRBD1,TRBJ2-7,TGTGCCAGCAGCTTACGACAGGGGTTCCACGAGCAGTACTTC,CASSLRQGFHEQYF
many,TRBV6-5,TRBD1,TRBJ2-5,TGTGCCAGCAAGAGGGGGACAGGGGGGACCCAGTACTTC,CASKRGTGGTQYF
few,TRBV11-2,.,TRBJ2-2,TGTGCCAGCACCTCGGATAGAACCGGGGAGCTGTTTTTT,CASTSDRTGELFF
.,TRBV6-6,.,TRBJ1-5,TGTGCCAGCAGTTACACCGGAGGAGGGCCCCAGCATTTT,CASSYTGGGPQHF
many,TRBV29-1,.,TRBJ1-1,TGCAGCGCTGCGGGGGGAATGAACACTGAAGCTTTCTTT,CSAAGGMNTEAFF
many,TRBV29-1,TRBD1,TRBJ2-2,TGCAGCGTAAGAGACAGGGTGCCCGGGGAGCTGTTTTTT,CSVRDRVPGELFF
.,TRBV20-1,TRBD1,TRBJ1-4,TGCAGTGCTAGGGGGGACAGGGAAAGTGAAAAACTGTTTTTT,CSARGDRESEKLFF
.,TRBV12-5,.,TRBJ2-1,TGTGCTAGTGCCAAGACTAGTTGGGACTACAATGAGCAGTTCTTC,CASAKTSWDYNEQFF
.,TRBV6-2/TRBV6-3,.,TRBJ2-7,TGTGCCAGCATTTCCACAGACATGGGCGAGCAGTACTTC,CASISTDMGEQYF
.,TRBV29-1,TRBD1,TRBJ1-1,TGCAGCGCCGGGGGAGGGGGCCCGGCTGAAGCTTTCTTT,CSAGGGGPAEAFF
many,TRBV4-1,.,TRBJ1-6,TGCGCCAGCAGCCAAGATCAGTCGGGGGCGCAGGATTCACCCCTCCACTTT,CASSQDQSGAQDSPLHF
.,TRBV5-1,TRBD2,TRBJ2-5,TGCGCCAGCAGCTTCTCGGGACTAGCGGCGCAAGAGACCCAGTACTTC,CASSFSGLAAQETQYF
many,TRBV7-2,.,TRBJ2-1,TGTGCCAGCAGCCTCCAAGCCAGGGAGCAGTTCTTC,CASSLQAREQFF
.,TRBV7-9,TRBD1,TRBJ1-6,TGTGCCAGCAGCCCGGACAGGAATTCACCCCTCCACTTT,CASSPDRNSPLHF
.,TRBV14,.,TRBJ2-6,TGTGCCAGCAGCCAAGACGGAGACCAAAGCTCTGGGGCCAACGTCCTGACTTTC,CASSQDGDQSSGANVLTF
.,TRBV7-2,.,TRBJ2-1,TGTGCCAGCAGTTTGACGATAAATGAGCAGTTCTTC,CASSLTINEQFF
few,TRBV9,.,TRBJ2-1,TGTGCCAGCAGCGTAGCTACGGCCAATTGGAATGAGCAGTTCTTC,CASSVATANWNEQFF
few,TRBV6-2/TRBV6-3,TRBD1,TRBJ1-5,TGTGCCAGCAGCCCACCGGGACAGGGGAGGCAGCCCCAGCATTTT,CASSPPGQGRQPQHF
many,TRBV20-1,.,TRBJ2-1,TGCAGTGCTAGAGGCGCTAGCAACGGGGTTGAGCAGTTCTTC,CSARGASNGVEQFF
.,TRBV18,.,TRBJ2-1,TGTGCCAGCTCAACGGTGTATACAGGTTACAATGAGCAGTTCTTC,CASSTVYTGYNEQFF
.,TRBV5-1,.,TRBJ2-4,TGCGCCAGCAGCTCAGGGACGGCCGCCAAAAACATTCAGTACTTC,CASSSGTAAKNIQYF
few,TRBV10-3,TRBD1,TRBJ1-3,TGTGCCATCAGGGGACAGGGGACTGGAAACACCATATATTTT,CAIRGQGTGNTIYF
.,TRBV12-3/TRBV12-4,TRBD1,TRBJ1-2,TGTGCCAGCCGGACCCCGGGACAGGCCTATGGCTACACCTTC,CASRTPGQAYGYTF
.,TRBV6-2/TRBV6-3,TRBD1,TRBJ2-2,TGTGCCAGCAGACGTCCGGGACAGGGTTTGAACACCGGGGAGCTGTTTTTT,CASRRPGQGLNTGELFF
.,TRBV6-1,TRBD2,TRBJ2-1,TGTGCCAGCTCCGGGACTAGCGGGGGGGGTGAGCAGTTCTTC,CASSGTSGGGEQFF
.,TRBV5-1,TRBD2,TRBJ2-1,TGCGCCAGCAGCTTGGGCGTAACTAGCGGGAGTAAATACAATGAGCAGTTCTTC,CASSLGVTSGSKYNEQFF
.,TRBV2,TRBD2,TRBJ2-1,TGTGCCAGCAGCCCTCGACAGACTAGCGGCGATGAGCAGTTCTTC,CASSPRQTSGDEQFF